The 11 T cell receptor beta chains presented below share a single source sample, sequenced in a study of cytomegalovirus exposure and HLA in healthy donors. PCR involved 60 Vbeta and 13 Jbeta primers. The table came from immunoSEQ multiplex PCR; TCRdb's copy has only in-frame clones and leaves some out. Of 120,000 to 150,000 clones listed, approximately 80% are singletons. Specimen: PBMCs. These TCRs come from a woman aged 40-49 years in good health and CMV-seronegative.

This clone appeared once. This chain uses TRBV30 with TRBJ1-2; TRBD1 matches 8 bases. CDR1 is GTSNPN, CDR2 SVGIG, per germline (reference sequence). V gave up 2 bases and J gave up 8 bases; unmatched junction bases: 4. The CDR3 covers 12 residues. CDR3 in DNA: TGTGCCTGGAGTTTCAGACAGGGGGGCTACACCTTC. Its protein product is CAWSFRQGGYTF.

The rearrangement links TRBV6-5 to TRBJ1-5; D gene unclear. Germline V lookup: CDR1 MNHEY, CDR2 SVGAGI. The CDR3 extends over 12 amino acids. Trimming removed 8 bases at V and 6 bases at J, with 11 bases between. In DNA form, the CDR3 reads TGTGCCAGCCACTCCGGAGGTCAGCCCCAGCATTTT. Translated, it gives CASHSGGQPQHF.

The chain employs TRBV7-3 and TRBJ2-1; TRBD2 matches 11 bases. The CDR3 length is 14 residues. With 3 bases clipped from V and 13 bases from J, the junction kept 8 bases outside the gene matches. Germline CDR1 and CDR2: SGHTA and FQGTGA. The CDR3 nucleotides read TGTGCCAGCAGCTTGATGTCGACTAGCGGGAACCAGTTCTTC. It is translated as CASSLMSTSGNQFF.

This clone was seen a single time. The chain combines TRBV19 with TRBJ2-1; possibly TRBD2 for D (5 bases). CDR1 is LNHDA and CDR2 is SQIVND in the germline V gene (reference sequence). The CDR3 length is 14 residues. The ends were cut back, 5 bases at V and 10 bases at J, with 18 bases in the middle. The CDR3 coding sequence is TGTGCCAGTAGTTTTGTGGGCCCGGGGAGCGAGCAGTTCTTC. This codes for CASSFVGPGSEQFF.

This chain connects TRBV27 to TRBJ1-1; D possibly corresponds to TRBD1 (5 bases). V lost 3 bases and J lost 2, with 16 bases in between. The length of the CDR3 is 16 residues. Germline CDR1 and CDR2: MNHEY and SMNVEV (reference sequence). CDR3 loop: CASSLGGEGLNTEAFF. CDR3 nucleotides: TGTGCCAGCAGTTTGGGGGGTGAGGGGCTAAACACTGAAGCTTTCTTT.

The count of this clone is one. CDR3 bases: TGTGCCAGTAGTATTCGGACAGGGGGCTACTACAATGAGCAGTTCTTC. Amino acids: CASSIRTGGYYNEQFF. J is TRBJ2-1 and V is TRBV19; 11 nucleotides align to TRBD1. Germline CDR1 LNHDA, CDR2 SQIVND (reference sequence). This CDR3 region has 16 residues. Trimming cost V 3 bases and J 3 bases; bases outside gene matches: 4.

The rearrangement joins TRBV19 to TRBJ2-6; 14 bases agree with TRBD2. Looked up from germline, CDR1 is LNHDA and CDR2 is SQIVND (reference sequence). Losses at the gene ends were 10 bases for V and 4 bases for J; bases not matched to a gene: 12. The CDR3 is 18 residues long. The CDR3 nucleotides read TGTGCCACTTCACCGGGACTAGCGGGAGCGTCCGGGGCCAACGTCCTGACTTTC. Translating it yields CATSPGLAGASGANVLTF.

V usage is TRBV28 and J usage is TRBJ1-1; 7 nucleotides match TRBD1. Germline V gene lookup returns CDR1 MDHEN and CDR2 SYDVKM. This CDR3 comprises 16 residues. Trimming at V came to 6 bases and at J to 4 bases, leaving 14 bases not matched to a gene. This CDR3 is CASSKPPRGRGTEAFF. The CDR3 bases are TGTGCCAGCAGCAAACCTCCTAGGGGGCGCGGCACTGAAGCTTTCTTT.

This clone was recorded only once. J is TRBJ1-1 and V is TRBV30, with TRBD1 matching over 12 bases. V was pared by 5 bases and J by 4 bases, with 5 bases of the junction left unmatched. This CDR3 spans 14 amino acids. Germline V gives CDR1 GTSNPN, CDR2 SVGIG (reference sequence). Written as DNA, the CDR3 is TGTGCCTGGGGGGGGGACAGGGGGCCCACTGAAGCTTTCTTT. Residues: CAWGGDRGPTEAFF.

V gene TRBV5-5 combines with J gene TRBJ1-6, with a weak D call TRBD1 (5 bases). Germline-derived CDR1 and CDR2 are SGHKS and YYEKEE (reference sequence). The V end lost 3 bases, the J end lost 7 bases, and 26 bases lay between the germline ends. The CDR3 is 19 residues long. For the CDR3, the DNA is TGTGCCAGCAGCTCATTGTTCGGCTATATGACAGCCCCAAATTCACCCCTCCACTTT. It is translated as CASSSLFGYMTAPNSPLHF.

This sequence joins TRBV5-1 and TRBJ2-2, with 7 bases aligning to TRBD2. V trimming: 4 bases; J trimming: 6 bases; junction bases outside the gene matches: 9. The CDR3 totals 15 residues. In germline, CDR1 is SGHRS, CDR2 YFSETQ. The DNA of the CDR3 is TGCGCCAGCAGCGCCCTTGCGGGAGCAGCCGGGGAGCTGTTTTTT. Translated, it gives CASSALAGAAGELFF.